This is a list of T cell receptor beta chains from one sample in a study of blood T cell repertoires in COVID-19. Produced via immunoSEQ multiplex PCR; TCRdb's table is partial and in-frame only. The sample has about 210,000 clones; about 87% are singletons. The sequenced sample was peripheral blood. The receptor source for this set is a man between 65 and 85 years old with acute or convalescent COVID-19. The CDR3 runs from the conserved cysteine through the conserved F or W. Each record gives: J gene, D gene, clone size, V gene, CDR3 protein, CDR3 DNA. D genes are given only for firm matches. Not every row has a clone size; where given, it reads once, few, many or a size class.

>TRBJ1-5|NA|few|TRBV6-2/TRBV6-3
CASSYSITQAQPQHF
TGTGCCAGCAGTTACTCGATCACGCAAGCTCAGCCCCAGCATTTT
>TRBJ1-5|NA|NA|TRBV27
CASSLGRTQPQHF
TGTGCCAGCAGTTTAGGGAGAACTCAGCCCCAGCATTTT
>TRBJ1-1|NA|NA|TRBV7-2
CASSLGLFNTEAFF
TGTGCCAGCAGCTTAGGACTGTTTAACACTGAAGCTTTCTTT
>TRBJ1-3|NA|once|TRBV2
CASRGDNGNTIYF
TGTGCCAGCAGGGGGGACAACGGAAACACCATATATTTT
>TRBJ2-1|NA|NA|TRBV4-3
CASSQEGVAANNEQFF
TGCGCCAGCAGCCAAGAAGGGGTAGCGGCTAACAATGAGCAGTTCTTC
>TRBJ2-2|NA|NA|TRBV19
CASTKGRIGELFF
TGTGCCAGTACCAAGGGGAGGATCGGGGAGCTGTTTTTT
>TRBJ2-5|TRBD2|NA|TRBV5-8
CASSLGLLAEETQYF
TGTGCCAGCAGCTTGGGGCTACTAGCGGAAGAGACCCAGTACTTC
>TRBJ2-2|TRBD2|NA|TRBV5-4
CASSLATSGRARDGELFF
TGTGCCAGCAGCTTGGCAACTAGCGGGAGGGCCAGGGACGGGGAGCTGTTTTTT
>TRBJ2-7|TRBD1|NA|TRBV28
CATTLTGAADPDF
TGTGCCACCACACTGACAGGGGCCGCGGATCCCGACTTC
>TRBJ2-5|TRBD1|NA|TRBV6-1
CASSGRDRGLLLETQYF
TGTGCCAGCAGTGGCCGGGACAGGGGGCTGTTGTTAGAGACCCAGTACTTC
>TRBJ1-4|NA|NA|TRBV3-1/TRBV3-2
CASSQGGLVEKLFF
TGTGCCAGCAGCCAAGGGGGACTGGTTGAAAAACTGTTTTTT
>TRBJ2-1|NA|NA|TRBV6-5
CASTQRWGSYNEQFF
TGTGCCAGCACTCAAAGGTGGGGCAGCTACAATGAGCAGTTCTTC
>TRBJ2-5|NA|NA|TRBV7-2
CASSLQVQETQYF
TGTGCCAGCAGCTTACAGGTCCAAGAGACCCAGTACTTC
>TRBJ2-5|NA|NA|TRBV24-1
CATSVSGETQYF
TGTGCCACCAGTGTTTCCGGGGAGACCCAGTACTTC
>TRBJ2-3|TRBD2|NA|TRBV9
CASSVAPSGGSGSTDTQYF
TGTGCCAGCAGCGTAGCTCCCTCTGGAGGTAGCGGGAGCACAGATACGCAGTATTTT
>TRBJ1-1|NA|few|TRBV19
CASSRLKGTEAFF
TGTGCCAGTAGTAGGCTAAAGGGGACTGAAGCTTTCTTT
>TRBJ2-6|NA|NA|TRBV5-6
CASSSNTGHGANVLTF
TGTGCCAGCAGCTCAAATACAGGGCATGGGGCCAACGTCCTGACTTTC
>TRBJ1-1|TRBD1|NA|TRBV28
CASSPLGTDTKAFF
TGTGCCAGCAGCCCCCTGGGGACAGACACTAAAGCTTTCTTT
>TRBJ2-3|TRBD2|NA|TRBV6-5
CASTPGGTGTDTQYF
TGTGCCAGCACCCCGGGAGGGACCGGCACAGATACGCAGTATTTT
>TRBJ1-2|TRBD1|NA|TRBV3-1/TRBV3-2
CASSGGRLGYTF
TGTGCCTCTTCAGGGGGTCGTCTTGGCTACACCTTC
>TRBJ2-5|TRBD2|NA|TRBV7-3
CASSPGGLAGGLGETQYF
TGTGCCAGCAGCCCCGGGGGGCTAGCGGGAGGGCTAGGAGAGACCCAGTACTTC
>TRBJ2-7|TRBD1|NA|TRBV10-3
CAISAGGKYEQYF
TGTGCCATCAGTGCAGGGGGCAAGTACGAGCAGTACTTC
>TRBJ2-2|TRBD1|NA|TRBV12-5
CASGLVGTAYGELFF
TGTGCTAGTGGTTTGGTAGGGACAGCCTACGGGGAGCTGTTTTTT
>TRBJ2-1|NA|NA|TRBV24-1
CATSRLGEYEQFF
TGTGCCACCAGTAGACTAGGGGAGTATGAGCAGTTCTTC
>TRBJ2-6|NA|NA|TRBV2
CASSEDAVVSGANVLTF
TGTGCCAGCAGTGAAGATGCGGTCGTTTCTGGGGCCAACGTCCTGACTTTC
>TRBJ1-5|NA|NA|TRBV27
CASRPSNSNQPQHF
TGTGCCAGCAGGCCCAGTAATAGCAATCAGCCCCAGCATTTT
>TRBJ1-2|NA|NA|TRBV21-1
CASSKIIIERQGQDYGYTF
TGTGCCAGCAGCAAAATTATAATCGAGAGACAGGGGCAGGATTATGGCTACACCTTC
>TRBJ2-5|TRBD1|NA|TRBV6-5
CASTTTGRETQYF
TGTGCCAGCACCACGACAGGGAGAGAGACCCAGTACTTC
>TRBJ2-3|TRBD2|NA|TRBV28
CASSAIGLAGESNTQYF
TGTGCCAGCAGTGCCATAGGGCTAGCGGGAGAGTCTAATACGCAGTATTTT
>TRBJ1-5|NA|NA|TRBV12-3/TRBV12-4
CASSTDSHQPQHF
TGTGCCAGCAGTACGGACAGCCATCAGCCCCAGCATTTT
>TRBJ2-1|TRBD2|NA|TRBV5-4
CASSLGVTSGRRQFF
TGTGCCAGCAGCTTGGGGGTAACTAGCGGGAGACGGCAGTTCTTC
>TRBJ1-1|TRBD1|NA|TRBV28
CASSWDRMNTEAFF
TGTGCCAGCAGTTGGGACAGGATGAACACTGAAGCTTTCTTT
>TRBJ2-1|NA|NA|TRBV5-4
CASSQWDLNEQFF
TGTGCCAGCAGCCAATGGGACTTAAATGAGCAGTTCTTC
>TRBJ2-5|NA|NA|TRBV19
CASRRTGRKEETQYF
TGTGCCAGTAGAAGAACGGGGAGGAAGGAAGAGACCCAGTACTTC
>TRBJ2-7|TRBD1|NA|TRBV5-1
CASSLSPGGVYEQYF
TGCGCCAGCAGCTTGTCCCCAGGGGGCGTTTACGAGCAGTACTTC
>TRBJ2-1|NA|NA|TRBV18
CASSPPNSNYNEQFF
TGTGCCAGCTCACCACCGAACAGTAACTACAATGAGCAGTTCTTC
>TRBJ2-3|TRBD1|NA|TRBV10-3
CAIRQGITTDTQYF
TGTGCCATCAGACAGGGGATTACCACAGATACGCAGTATTTT
>TRBJ2-4|TRBD2|NA|TRBV5-1
CASSFRDYKNIQYF
TGCGCCAGCAGCTTCCGGGACTACAAAAACATTCAGTACTTC
>TRBJ2-1|TRBD2|NA|TRBV7-8
CASSLAAGGFEQFF
TGTGCCAGCAGCTTAGCAGCGGGAGGGTTTGAGCAGTTCTTC
>TRBJ2-6|NA|few|TRBV7-9
CASSLDTGANVLTF
TGTGCCAGCAGCCTCGACACTGGGGCCAACGTCCTGACTTTC
>TRBJ1-1|NA|NA|TRBV21-1
CASSKAGTGAHQTEAFF
TGTGCCAGCAGCAAAGCGGGGACAGGGGCCCACCAAACTGAAGCTTTCTTT
>TRBJ1-1|NA|NA|TRBV7-2
CASSLVRAGMNTEAFF
TGTGCCAGCAGCTTAGTCCGGGCAGGGATGAACACTGAAGCTTTCTTT
>TRBJ2-7|NA|NA|TRBV3-1/TRBV3-2
CASSQASGAYEQYF
TGTGCCAGCAGCCAAGCATCAGGTGCCTACGAGCAGTACTTC
>TRBJ2-2|TRBD1|NA|TRBV6-5
CASSYSGTGSTGELFF
TGTGCCAGCAGCTACTCGGGGACAGGGAGCACCGGGGAGCTGTTTTTT
>TRBJ2-7|TRBD1|medium-sized|TRBV19
CASSDGTGRYEQYF
TGTGCCAGTAGTGATGGGACAGGACGCTACGAGCAGTACTTC
>TRBJ1-2|NA|NA|TRBV3-1/TRBV3-2
CASSQEGAWGGGGGYTF
TGTGCCAGCAGCCAAGAGGGAGCTTGGGGGGGAGGAGGCGGCTACACCTTC